Listed below are T cell receptor beta chains from one sample, sequenced in a study of blood T cell repertoires in COVID-19. TCRdb's table, derived via immunoSEQ multiplex PCR, lists solely in-frame clones and lacks some. Of fewer than 450,000 clones listed, around nine tenths were seen once; the top ten hold around 1.2%. The sample was PBMCs or T cells enriched from blood (not recorded which). Every receptor here comes from a woman aged 18-29 years who had recovered from COVID-19. The CDR3 runs from the conserved cysteine through the conserved F or W. The order of the fields is V gene, CDR3 length, CDR3 protein.

v_gene: TRBV30
len: 13
CDR3aa: CACSGQGQGEQYF

v_gene: TRBV24-1
len: 15
CDR3aa: CATSVAGRGADTQYF

v_gene: TRBV5-1
len: 14
CDR3aa: CASSLRTGDEKLFF

v_gene: TRBV9
len: 15
CDR3aa: CASSPTGGLNTEAFF

v_gene: TRBV19
len: 15
CDR3aa: CATNTGTSETDTQYF

v_gene: TRBV6-5
len: 14
CDR3aa: CASSPPGQPFTLHF

v_gene: TRBV7-9
len: 16
CDR3aa: CASSVRTGGAGNTIYF

v_gene: TRBV7-2
len: 16
CDR3aa: CASSQVGAGAYNEQFF

v_gene: TRBV7-9
len: 15
CDR3aa: CASSVLSGDEETQYF

v_gene: TRBV13
len: 16
CDR3aa: CASSPGTSGLTDTQYF

v_gene: TRBV7-9
len: 14
CDR3aa: CASSPDRRNQPQHF

v_gene: TRBV19
len: 17
CDR3aa: CASSIQGQSSGANVLTF

v_gene: TRBV2
len: 14
CDR3aa: CASSEFRGNTEAFF

v_gene: TRBV24-1
len: 16
CDR3aa: CATSDFSSGGRNTQYF

v_gene: TRBV6-5
len: 15
CDR3aa: CASRTTGPWANVLTF

v_gene: TRBV6-5
len: 13
CDR3aa: CASSYTEKETQYF

v_gene: TRBV6-6
len: 14
CDR3aa: CASSAGSVTDTQYF

v_gene: TRBV19
len: 11
CDR3aa: CASRGATSQHF

v_gene: TRBV3-1/TRBV3-2
len: 13
CDR3aa: CASSPRQGNEAFF

v_gene: TRBV9
len: 12
CDR3aa: CASSVEQGKLFF

v_gene: TRBV19
len: 12
CDR3aa: CASRDMNTEAFF

v_gene: TRBV5-1
len: 13
CDR3aa: CASSLGGGNGYTF

v_gene: TRBV13
len: 13
CDR3aa: CASRLTQPTEAFF

v_gene: TRBV28
len: 16
CDR3aa: CASTPQGRAAKNIQYF

v_gene: TRBV6-2/TRBV6-3
len: 15
CDR3aa: CASSYEYRDQETQYF

v_gene: TRBV29-1
len: 13
CDR3aa: CSVESGDTGELFF

v_gene: TRBV3-1/TRBV3-2
len: 14
CDR3aa: CASRGTGGGNTIYF

v_gene: TRBV3-1/TRBV3-2
len: 21
CDR3aa: CASSQDLAGGPRFSSYNEQFF

v_gene: TRBV5-1
len: 14
CDR3aa: CASSLGQGLNEQYF

v_gene: TRBV6-5
len: 15
CDR3aa: CASSPRDRQNQPQHF

v_gene: TRBV19
len: 18
CDR3aa: CASSIGASTGTGSYGYTF

v_gene: TRBV28
len: 14
CDR3aa: CASSHGQGRQPQHF

v_gene: TRBV4-1
len: 16
CDR3aa: CASSPPRTGLNTEAFF

v_gene: TRBV7-2
len: 15
CDR3aa: CASSLSGGVEETQYF

v_gene: TRBV30
len: 15
CDR3aa: CAWTLSGVNTGELFF

v_gene: TRBV7-9
len: 12
CDR3aa: CASSWTQETQYF

v_gene: TRBV4-1
len: 17
CDR3aa: CASSQDQVAGHTREQYF

v_gene: TRBV5-6
len: 14
CDR3aa: CASSLGGRDYGYTF